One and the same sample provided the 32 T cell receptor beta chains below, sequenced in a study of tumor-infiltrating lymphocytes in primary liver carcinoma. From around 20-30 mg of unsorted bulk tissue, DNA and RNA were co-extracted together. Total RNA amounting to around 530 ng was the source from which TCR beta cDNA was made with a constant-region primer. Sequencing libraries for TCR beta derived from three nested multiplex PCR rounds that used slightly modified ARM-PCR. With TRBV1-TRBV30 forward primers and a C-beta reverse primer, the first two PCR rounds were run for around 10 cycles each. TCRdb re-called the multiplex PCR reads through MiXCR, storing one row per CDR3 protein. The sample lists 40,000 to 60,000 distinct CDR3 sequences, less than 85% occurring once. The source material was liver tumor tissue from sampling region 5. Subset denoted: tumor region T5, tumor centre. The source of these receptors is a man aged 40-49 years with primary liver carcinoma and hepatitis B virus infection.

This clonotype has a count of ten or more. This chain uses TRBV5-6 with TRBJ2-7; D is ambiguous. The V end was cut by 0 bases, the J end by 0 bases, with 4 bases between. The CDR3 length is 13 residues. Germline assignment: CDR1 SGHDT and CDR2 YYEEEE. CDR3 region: CASSLAYSYEQYF. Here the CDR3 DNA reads TGTGCCAGCAGCTTGGCCTACTCCTACGAGCAGTACTTC.

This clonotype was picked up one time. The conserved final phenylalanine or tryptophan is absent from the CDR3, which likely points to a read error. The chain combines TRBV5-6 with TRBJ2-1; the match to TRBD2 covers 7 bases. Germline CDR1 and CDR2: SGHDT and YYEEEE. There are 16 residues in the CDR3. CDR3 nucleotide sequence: TGTGCCAGCAGTTTGGGAGCGGGGCGCGGCTACAATGAGCAGTTCATC. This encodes CASSLGAGRGYNEQFI.

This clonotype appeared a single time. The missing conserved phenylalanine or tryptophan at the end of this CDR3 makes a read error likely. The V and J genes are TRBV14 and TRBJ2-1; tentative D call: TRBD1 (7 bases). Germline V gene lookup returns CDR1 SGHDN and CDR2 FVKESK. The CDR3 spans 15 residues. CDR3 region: CVSSHPGGGYNEQFL. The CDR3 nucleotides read TGTGTCAGCAGCCACCCAGGGGGAGGTTACAATGAGCAGTTCTTA.

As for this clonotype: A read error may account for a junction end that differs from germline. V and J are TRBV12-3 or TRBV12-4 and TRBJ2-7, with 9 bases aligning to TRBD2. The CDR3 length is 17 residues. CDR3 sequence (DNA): TGTGCCAGGAGCCAGTTCCCAGGACTAGCGCAAAGCGACGAGCATTACTTC. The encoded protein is CARSQFPGLAQSDEHYF.

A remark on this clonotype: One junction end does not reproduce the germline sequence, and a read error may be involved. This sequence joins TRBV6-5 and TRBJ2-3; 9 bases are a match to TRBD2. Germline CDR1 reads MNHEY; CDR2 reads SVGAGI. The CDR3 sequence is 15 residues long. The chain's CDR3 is CANSYRAGGIDTQYF. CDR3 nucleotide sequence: TGTGCCAACAGTTACAGGGCGGGAGGGATCGATACGCAGTATTTT.

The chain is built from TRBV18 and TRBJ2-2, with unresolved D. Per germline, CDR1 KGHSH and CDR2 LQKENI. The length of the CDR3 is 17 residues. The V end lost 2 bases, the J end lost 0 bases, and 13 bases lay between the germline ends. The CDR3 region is CASSPKISVPNTGELFF. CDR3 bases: TGTGCCAGCTCACCAAAAATAAGCGTACCGAACACCGGGGAGCTGTTTTTT.

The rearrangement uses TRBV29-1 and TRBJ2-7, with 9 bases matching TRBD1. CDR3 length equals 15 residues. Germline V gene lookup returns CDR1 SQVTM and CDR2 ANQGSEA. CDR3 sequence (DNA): TGCAATGTTGAAGATCCGGGACAGGGAAGAATTGAGCAGTACTTC. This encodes CNVEDPGQGRIEQYF.

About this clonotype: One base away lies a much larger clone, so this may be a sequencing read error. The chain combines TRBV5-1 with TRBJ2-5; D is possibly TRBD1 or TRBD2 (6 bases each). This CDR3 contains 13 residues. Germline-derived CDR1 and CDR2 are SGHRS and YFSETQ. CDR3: CVSSFGGEETQYF. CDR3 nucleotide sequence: TGCGTCAGCAGTTTCGGGGGCGAAGAGACCCAGTACTTC.

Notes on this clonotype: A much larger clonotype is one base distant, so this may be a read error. CDR3 loop: CAWSHLSGCDGYTF. The CDR3 DNA follows: TGTGCCTGGAGTCACCTGTCAGGGTGCGATGGCTACACCTTC. The gene calls are TRBV30 and TRBJ1-2; D possibly corresponds to TRBD1 (5 bases). The germline gives CDR1 GTSNPN, CDR2 SVGIG (reference sequence). This CDR3 has 14 residues. V was pared by 2 bases and J by 6 bases, with 16 bases between.

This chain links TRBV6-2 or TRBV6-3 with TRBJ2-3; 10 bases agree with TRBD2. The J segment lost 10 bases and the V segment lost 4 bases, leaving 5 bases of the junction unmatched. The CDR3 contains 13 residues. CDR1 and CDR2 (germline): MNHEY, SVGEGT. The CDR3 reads CASSWGLANAQYF. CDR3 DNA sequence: TGTGCCAGCAGTTGGGGACTAGCGAATGCGCAGTATTTT.

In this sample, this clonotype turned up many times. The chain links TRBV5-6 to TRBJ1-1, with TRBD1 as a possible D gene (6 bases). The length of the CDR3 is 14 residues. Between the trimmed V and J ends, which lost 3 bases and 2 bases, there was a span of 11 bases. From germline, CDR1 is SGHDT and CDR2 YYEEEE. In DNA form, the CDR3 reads TGTGCCAGCAGCTCCCCCGGGGGCAACACTGAAGCTTTCTTT. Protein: CASSSPGGNTEAFF.

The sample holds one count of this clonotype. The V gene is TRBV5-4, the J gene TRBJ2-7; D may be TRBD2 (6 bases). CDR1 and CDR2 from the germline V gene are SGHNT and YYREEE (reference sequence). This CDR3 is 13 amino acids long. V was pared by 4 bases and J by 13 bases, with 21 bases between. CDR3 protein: CASSPQAGWDHYF. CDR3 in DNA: TGTGCCAGCAGCCCCCAAGCGGGCTGGGATCACTACTTC.

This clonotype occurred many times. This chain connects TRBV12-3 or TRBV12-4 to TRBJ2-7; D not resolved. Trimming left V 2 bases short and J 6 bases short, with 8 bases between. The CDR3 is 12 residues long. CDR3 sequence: CASSLPYGEQYF. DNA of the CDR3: TGTGCCAGCAGTTTACCGTACGGCGAGCAGTACTTC.

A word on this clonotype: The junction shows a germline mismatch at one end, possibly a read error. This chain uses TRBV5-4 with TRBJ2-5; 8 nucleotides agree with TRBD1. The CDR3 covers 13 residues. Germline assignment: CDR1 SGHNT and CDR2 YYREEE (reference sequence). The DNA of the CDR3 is TGTGCCAGCAGCAGGGACAGGCAAGAGATCCAGTACTTC. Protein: CASSRDRQEIQYF.

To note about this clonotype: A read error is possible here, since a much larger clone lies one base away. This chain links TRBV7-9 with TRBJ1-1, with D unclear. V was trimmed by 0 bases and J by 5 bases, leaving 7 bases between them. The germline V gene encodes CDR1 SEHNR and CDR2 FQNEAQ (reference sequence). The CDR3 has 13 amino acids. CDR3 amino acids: CASSLAVETEAFF. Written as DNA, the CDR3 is TGTGCCAGCAGCTTAGCGGTGGAAACTGAAGCTTTCTTT.

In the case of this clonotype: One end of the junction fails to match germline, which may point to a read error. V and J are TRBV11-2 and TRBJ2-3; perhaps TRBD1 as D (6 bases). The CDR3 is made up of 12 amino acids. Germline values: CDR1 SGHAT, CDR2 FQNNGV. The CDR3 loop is CANSAWTDTQYF. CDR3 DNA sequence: TGTGCCAACAGCGCTTGGACAGATACGCAATATTTT.

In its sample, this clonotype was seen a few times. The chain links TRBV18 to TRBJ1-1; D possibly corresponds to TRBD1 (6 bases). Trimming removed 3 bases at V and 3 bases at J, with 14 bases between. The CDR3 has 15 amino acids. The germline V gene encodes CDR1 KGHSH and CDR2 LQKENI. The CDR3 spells CASSPRISGDTEAFF. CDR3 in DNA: TGTGCCAGCTCACCCAGAATATCAGGGGACACTGAAGCTTTCTTT.

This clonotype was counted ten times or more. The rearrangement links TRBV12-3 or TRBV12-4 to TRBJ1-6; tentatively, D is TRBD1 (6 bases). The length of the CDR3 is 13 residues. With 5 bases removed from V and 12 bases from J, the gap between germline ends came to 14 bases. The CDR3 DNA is TGTGCCAGCAGTCAACAGGGATGGGAACCCCTCCACTTT. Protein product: CASSQQGWEPLHF.

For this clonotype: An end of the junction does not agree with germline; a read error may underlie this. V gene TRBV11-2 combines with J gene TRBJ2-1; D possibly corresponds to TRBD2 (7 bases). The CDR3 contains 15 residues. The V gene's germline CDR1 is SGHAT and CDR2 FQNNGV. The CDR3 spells CAGSGEGGSYNEQFF. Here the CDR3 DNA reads TGTGCCGGCAGCGGGGAGGGGGGCTCCTACAATGAGCAGTTCTTC.

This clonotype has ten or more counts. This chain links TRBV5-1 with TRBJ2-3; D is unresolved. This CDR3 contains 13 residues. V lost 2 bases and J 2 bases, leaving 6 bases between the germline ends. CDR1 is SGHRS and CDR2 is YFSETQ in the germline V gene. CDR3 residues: CASSFSTTDTQYF. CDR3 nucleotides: TGCGCCAGCAGCTTCTCTACCACAGATACGCAGTATTTT. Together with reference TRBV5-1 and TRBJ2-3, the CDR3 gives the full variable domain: KAGVTQTPRYLIKTRGQQVTLSCSPISGHRSVSWYQQTPGQGLQFLFEYFSETQRNKGNFPGRFSGRQFSNSRSEMNVSTLELGDSALYLCASSFSTTDTQYFGPGTRLTVL.

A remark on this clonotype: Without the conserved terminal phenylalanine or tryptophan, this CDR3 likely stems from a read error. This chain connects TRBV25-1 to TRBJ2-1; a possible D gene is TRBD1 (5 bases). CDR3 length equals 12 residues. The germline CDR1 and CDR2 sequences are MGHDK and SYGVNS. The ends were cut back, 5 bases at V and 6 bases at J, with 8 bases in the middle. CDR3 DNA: TGTGCCAGCAGTTTGACAGTCAATGAGCAGTTCTTA. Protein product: CASSLTVNEQFL.

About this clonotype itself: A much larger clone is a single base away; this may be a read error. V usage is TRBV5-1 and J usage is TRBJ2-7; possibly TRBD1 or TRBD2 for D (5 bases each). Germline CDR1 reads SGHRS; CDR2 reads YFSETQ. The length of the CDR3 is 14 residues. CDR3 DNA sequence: TGCACCAGCAGCTTGGGACCCCTCTCCTACGAGCAGTACTTC. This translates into CTSSLGPLSYEQYF. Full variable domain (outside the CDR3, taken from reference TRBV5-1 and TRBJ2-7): KAGVTQTPRYLIKTRGQQVTLSCSPISGHRSVSWYQQTPGQGLQFLFEYFSETQRNKGNFPGRFSGRQFSNSRSEMNVSTLELGDSALYLCTSSLGPLSYEQYFGPGTRLTVT.

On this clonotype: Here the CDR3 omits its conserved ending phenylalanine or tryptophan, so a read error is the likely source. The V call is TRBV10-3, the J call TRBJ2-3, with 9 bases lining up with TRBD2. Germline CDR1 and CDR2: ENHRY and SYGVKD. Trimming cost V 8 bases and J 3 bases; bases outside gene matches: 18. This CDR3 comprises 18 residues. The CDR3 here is CAISRRIIAGEGTDTQYL. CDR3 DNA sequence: TGTGCCATCTCAAGAAGGATTATAGCGGGAGAGGGGACAGATACGCAGTATTTA.

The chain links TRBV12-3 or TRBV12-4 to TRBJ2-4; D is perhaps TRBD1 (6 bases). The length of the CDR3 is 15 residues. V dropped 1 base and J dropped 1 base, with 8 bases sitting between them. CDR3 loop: CASSLGQGAKNIQYF. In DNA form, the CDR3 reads TGTGCCAGCAGTTTAGGGCAGGGGGCCAAAAACATTCAGTACTTC.

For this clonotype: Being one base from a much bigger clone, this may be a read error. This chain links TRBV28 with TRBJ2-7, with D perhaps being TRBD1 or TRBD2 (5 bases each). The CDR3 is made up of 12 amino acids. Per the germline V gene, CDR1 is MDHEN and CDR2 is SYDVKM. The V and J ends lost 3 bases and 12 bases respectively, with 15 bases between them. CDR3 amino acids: CASSFEGVGRYF. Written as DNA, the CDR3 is TGTGCCAGCAGTTTCGAGGGAGTGGGGCGGTACTTC.

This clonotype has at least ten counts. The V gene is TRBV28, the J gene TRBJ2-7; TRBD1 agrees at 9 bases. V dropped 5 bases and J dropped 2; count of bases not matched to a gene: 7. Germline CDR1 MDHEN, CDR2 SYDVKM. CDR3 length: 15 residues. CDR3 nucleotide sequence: TGTGCCAGCAGTGCCTCGAGGGACAGGGCCTACGAGCAGTACTTC. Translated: CASSASRDRAYEQYF.

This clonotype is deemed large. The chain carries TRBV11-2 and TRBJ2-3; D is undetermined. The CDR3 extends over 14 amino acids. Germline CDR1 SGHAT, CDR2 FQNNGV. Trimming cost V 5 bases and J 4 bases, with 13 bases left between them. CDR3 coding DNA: TGTGCCAGCAGCCCGGGCTCCCCGTCAGATACGCAGTATTTT. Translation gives CASSPGSPSDTQYF.

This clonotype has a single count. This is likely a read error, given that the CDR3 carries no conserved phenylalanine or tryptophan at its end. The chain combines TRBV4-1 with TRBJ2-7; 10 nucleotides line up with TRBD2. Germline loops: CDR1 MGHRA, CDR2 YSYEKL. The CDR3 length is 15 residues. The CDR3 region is CASGQASSGSYEQYL. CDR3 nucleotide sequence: TGCGCCAGCGGCCAAGCTTCTAGCGGGAGCTACGAGCAGTACCTC.

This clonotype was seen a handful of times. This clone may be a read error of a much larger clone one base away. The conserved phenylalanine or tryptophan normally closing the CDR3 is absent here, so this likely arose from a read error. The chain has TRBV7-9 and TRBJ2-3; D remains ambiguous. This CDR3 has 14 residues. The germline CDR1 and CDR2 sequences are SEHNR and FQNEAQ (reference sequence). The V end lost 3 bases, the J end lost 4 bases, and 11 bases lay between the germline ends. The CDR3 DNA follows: TGTGCCAGCAGCTTGAGCCAGGCCCCAGATACGCAGTATTAT. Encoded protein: CASSLSQAPDTQYY.

The CDR3 nucleotides read TGCAGCGTTATGACAAGGGGTAGCCCCTACGAGCAGTACTTC. Encoded protein: CSVMTRGSPYEQYF. V and J are TRBV29-1 and TRBJ2-7; TRBD1 is a possible D gene (5 bases). Trimming cost V 5 bases and J 2 bases, with 16 bases left between them. Germline CDR1 SQVTM, CDR2 ANQGSEA. The CDR3 totals 14 residues.

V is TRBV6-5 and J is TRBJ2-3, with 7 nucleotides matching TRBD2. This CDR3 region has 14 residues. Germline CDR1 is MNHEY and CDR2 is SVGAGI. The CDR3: CTGRNPGGLDTQYF. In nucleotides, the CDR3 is TGTACCGGCAGGAACCCGGGAGGCTTAGATACGCAGTATTTT.

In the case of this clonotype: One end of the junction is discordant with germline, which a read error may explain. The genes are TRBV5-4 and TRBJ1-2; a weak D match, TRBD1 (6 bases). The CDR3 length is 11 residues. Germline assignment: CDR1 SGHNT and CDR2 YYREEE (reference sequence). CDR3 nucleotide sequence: TGTGCCCACAGCTTGGGGGGCTTATACACATTC. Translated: CAHSLGGLYTF.